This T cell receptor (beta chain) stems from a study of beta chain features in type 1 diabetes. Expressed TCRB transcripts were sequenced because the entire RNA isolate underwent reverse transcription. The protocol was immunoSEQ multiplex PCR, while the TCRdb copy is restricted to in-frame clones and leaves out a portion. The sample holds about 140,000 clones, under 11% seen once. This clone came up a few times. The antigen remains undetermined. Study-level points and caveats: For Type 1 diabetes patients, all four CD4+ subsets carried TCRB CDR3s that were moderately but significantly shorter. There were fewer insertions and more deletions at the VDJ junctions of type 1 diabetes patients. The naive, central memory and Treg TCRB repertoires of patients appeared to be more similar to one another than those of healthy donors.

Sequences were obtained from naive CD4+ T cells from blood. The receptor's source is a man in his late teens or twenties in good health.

The CDR3 DNA reads TGTGCCAGTAGGACGGGAGATACGCAGTATTTT. It is translated as CASRTGDTQYF. The chain has TRBV19 and TRBJ2-3; no definite D call. V gave up 6 bases and J gave up 5 bases, with 6 bases separating them. CDR1 and CDR2 (germline): LNHDA, SQIVND (reference sequence). This CDR3 is built from 11 residues. Based on the CDR3 plus reference TRBV19 and TRBJ2-3, the full variable domain is DGGITQSPKYLFRKEGQNVTLSCEQNLNHDAMYWYRQDPGQGLRLIYYSQIVNDFQKGDIAEGYSVSREKKESFPLTVTSAQKNPTAFYLCASRTGDTQYFGPGTRLTVL.